This paragraph reports one T cell receptor (beta chain). What it binds is unknown. PCR employed 60 Vbeta and 13 Jbeta primers. The repertoire was sequenced with immunoSEQ multiplex PCR; TCRdb's copy has only in-frame clones and lacks some. This sample has approximately 140,000 clones; over 70% occur once, and the top ten carry more than 0.85%. The sample belongs to a study of cytomegalovirus exposure and HLA in healthy donors. Study background: The Caucasian-associated ancestry cluster held about 80% of 350 to 450 genotyped donors. Whole-study results and caveats: Investigators reported fewer than 200 TCR beta chains as tied to cytomegalovirus. About 87% or about 30% of the time was how often most TCR beta V segments were productive, according to an earlier analysis. An Asian-associated ancestry cluster reportedly showed fewer N-insertions than the roughly 700-donor mean in a later analysis.

CDR1 and CDR2 from the germline V gene are MGHDK and SYGVNS. V lost 10 bases to trimming and J lost 0 bases, with 4 bases between them. The CDR3 contains 10 residues. The J gene is TRBJ2-7, the V gene TRBV25-1, with D hard to call. The clonotype comes from a man aged 18 to 35 in good health and CMV-seronegative. Sequencing was performed on PBMCs. Here the CDR3 DNA reads TGTGCCACCGGCTCCTACGAGCAGTACTTC. It translates to CATGSYEQYF.